This entry describes one T cell receptor (beta chain). Its antigen is still unknown. Per-base quality was not reported, and no clone a single base away is much larger than it. Reads for this sample came from an Illumina HiSeq 1500. TCRdb reprocessed the public reads (quality trimming at Q25 with fastp, clone calling with MiXCR) and kept in-frame beta chains. All rows with the same CDR3 protein become a single entry with the most common DNA and genes. The table for this sample lists under 500,000 distinct CDR3 sequences; 40% to 50% of them were counted only once. The ten largest clones take up 43% of the sample. The germline ends are 7 bases apart after V is trimmed by 5 bases and J by 0 bases. CDR1 KGHSH and CDR2 LQKENI are derived from the germline V gene. From the cysteine up to the phenylalanine, the CDR3 has a length of 13 residues. The retained sequence is limited to the CDR3, 39 bases, with the frame set at the first base.

These data are taken from a study of T cell repertoires in cytomegalovirus infection (dated by TCRdb to between 2018 and 2021). Background on the whole study: Alongside well-studied HLA-B-restricted epitopes, the peptide stimulations were aimed at recently identified HLA-C-restricted CMV epitopes, whose presentation resists viral immunomodulation. Because public TCR beta signatures pointed to carriage of CMV infection together with the matching HLA type, the HLA type of each donor mattered for the analysis. Overall study outcomes, separate from this receptor: In both this cohort and an independent cohort of some 350 donors, the cumulative frequency of public TCR beta family members distinguished carriers of CMV infection plus the relevant HLA type. The ex vivo response was dominated by HLA-C-restricted CMV-specific TCR beta clonotypes, which also provided the single most frequent clonotype in two of eight donors.

The intended sense of this specimen's treatment or condition label: in vitro stimulation with specific CMV peptide epitopes to enrich CMV-specific T cells. The specimen comprised cultured PBMCs, sampled from culture after CMV antigen stimulation. The rearrangement joined TRBV18 to TRBJ1-1; the D gene remains uncertain. This receptor was taken from a human donor in good health (CMV status not recorded). Some clones in this sample may be carry-over from other donors' samples. This receptor has the CDR3 CASSEGMNTEAFF. Read as DNA, the sequence is TGTGCCAGCTCAGAGGGCATGAACACTGAAGCTTTCTTT. Where the CDR3 stops, the reference TRBV18 and TRBJ1-1 genes take over; the full variable domain is NAGVMQNPRHLVRRRGQEARLRCSPMKGHSHVYWYRQLPEEGLKFMVYLQKENIIDESGMPKERFSAEFPKEGPSILRIQQVVRGDSAAYFCASSEGMNTEAFFGQGTRLTVV.